A single sample gave rise to the 24 T cell receptor beta chains below, sequenced in a study of T cells in Graves' hyperthyroidism and ophthalmopathy. The investigators amplified TCR beta CDR3 regions from RNA transcripts. In the first-round RT-PCR of the TCR CDR3, the HTBI primer set was used. TCRdb used MiXCR to reprocess the multiplex PCR reads, holding one entry per CDR3 protein. In the table there are about 580,000 distinct CDR3 sequences, approximately 44% of which are singletons. Specimen: peripheral blood or thyroid tissue (not recorded which). The receptors here all came from a woman between 18 and 29 years old with Graves' hyperthyroidism.

This clonotype was detected ten times or more. This rearrangement joins TRBV19 to TRBJ1-2; a weak D match, TRBD1 (5 bases). The CDR3 runs to 13 residues. Germline CDR1 reads LNHDA; CDR2 reads SQIVND (reference sequence). The CDR3 nucleotides read TGTGCTTCCACCCTGGTTGGGACCTATGGCTACACCTTC. It is translated as CASTLVGTYGYTF.

This clonotype was recorded at least ten times. V and J are TRBV13 and TRBJ1-5, with D maybe TRBD1 (5 bases). The ends were cut back, 2 bases at V and 3 bases at J, with 8 bases in the middle. Germline CDR1 and CDR2: PRHDT and FYEKMQ (reference sequence). CDR3 length equals 14 residues. CDR3 nucleotides: TGTGCCAGCAGCTTACGGGGGGACAATCAGCCCCAGCATTTT. Protein sequence: CASSLRGDNQPQHF.

The chain uses TRBV14 and TRBJ2-7; possible D gene TRBD1, 5 bases. Looked up from germline, CDR1 is SGHDN and CDR2 is FVKESK. The CDR3 covers 16 residues. Deletions cut 3 bases from V and 7 bases from J, with 22 bases between. The CDR3 loop is CASSQQGDLLPGEQYF. In DNA form, the CDR3 reads TGTGCCAGCAGCCAGCAGGGCGACTTACTACCCGGGGAGCAGTACTTC.

The CDR3 loop is CASSARTAQETQYF. CDR3 DNA sequence: TGTGCCAGCAGCGCACGGACAGCTCAAGAGACCCAGTACTTC. This rearrangement joins TRBV7-3 to TRBJ2-5, with D possibly matching TRBD1 (6 bases). The CDR3 length is 14 residues. Looked up from germline, CDR1 is SGHTA and CDR2 is FQGTGA. Trimming removed 5 bases from V and 2 bases from J, with 12 bases in between.

As for this clonotype: Because the CDR3's place on the DNA is in doubt, the DNA is left out and the CDR3 is given as listed by TCRdb. The chain couples TRBV7-3 to TRBJ1-5; TRBD1 is the table's D call, not checked against the DNA. Per germline, CDR1 SGHTA and CDR2 FQGTGA. The CDR3 adds up to 19 amino acids, both ends counted. CDR3 region: CASSFYICSARHRGQPQHF.

Here the CDR3 reads CASSLSGTGESEQYF. DNA for the CDR3: TGTGCCAGCAGCTTAAGCGGGACAGGCGAGAGTGAGCAGTACTTC. The chain couples TRBV7-2 to TRBJ2-7; the D gene is possibly TRBD1 (8 bases). Deletions cut 2 bases from V and 7 bases from J, with 18 bases between. The CDR3 is made up of 15 amino acids. Germline assignment: CDR1 SGHTA and CDR2 FQGNSA. Filled out from reference TRBV7-2 and TRBJ2-7, the complete variable domain reads GAGVSQSPSNKVTEKGKDVELRCDPISGHTALYWYRQSLGQGLEFLIYFQGNSAPDKSGLPSDRFSAERTGGSVSTLTIQRTQQEDSAVYLCASSLSGTGESEQYFGPGTRLTVT.

V is TRBV6-4 and J is TRBJ2-7; 14 positions agree with TRBD2. Judging by the DNA end, TRBJ2-1 fits better; the J call may be wrong. Germline-derived CDR1 and CDR2 are MRHNA and SNTAGT. The CDR3 is 17 amino acids. CDR3 sequence reads: CASSGTSGRPSYNEQFF. In DNA, the CDR3 is TGTGCCAGCAGTGGGACTAGCGGGAGGCCCTCCTACAATGAGCAGTTCTTC.

This clonotype came up many times. The chain recombines TRBV7-6 with TRBJ1-3; D gene unclear. Germline V gene data show CDR1 as SGHVS and CDR2 as FNYEAQ. V lost 5 bases and J lost 4, with 9 bases in between. The length of the CDR3 is 13 residues. The CDR3 reads CASSLMPGNTIYF. CDR3 nucleotide sequence: TGTGCCAGCAGCCTCATGCCCGGAAACACCATATATTTT.

The chain is built from TRBV2 and TRBJ2-1; 7 positions match TRBD1. The V segment lost 9 bases and the J segment 7 bases; nucleotides outside the gene matches: 3. The CDR3 extends over 11 amino acids. The V gene's germline CDR1 is SNHLY and CDR2 FYNNEI. The chain's CDR3 is CARETGNEQFF. DNA of the CDR3: TGTGCCAGGGAGACAGGGAATGAGCAGTTCTTC.

This chain links TRBV19 with TRBJ1-2, with TRBD1 identical over 7 bases. Germline trimming cut 3 bases from V and 8 bases from J; bases unmatched to any gene: 6. The CDR3 loop spans 13 amino acids. The germline CDR1 and CDR2 sequences are LNHDA and SQIVND (reference sequence). The CDR3 loop reads CASSMPTGKGYTF. In DNA form, the CDR3 reads TGTGCCAGTAGTATGCCGACAGGGAAGGGCTACACCTTC.

The chain combines TRBV11-1 with TRBJ1-1, with TRBD1 matching 8 bases. Trimming took 5 bases from V and 1 from J; bases not matched to a gene: 6. Germline V CDR1 and CDR2: SGHAT, FQDESV (reference sequence). This CDR3 region has 15 residues. The CDR3 DNA reads as TGTGCCAGCAGCGCGTCGACAGGGGCGAACACTGAAGCTTTCTTT. Translated: CASSASTGANTEAFF.

The CDR3: CATSEQKRELFF. As DNA, the CDR3 is TGTGCCACCAGTGAGCAGAAGCGGGAGCTGTTTTTT. The chain uses TRBV24-1 and TRBJ2-2; D is unclear. Looked up from germline, CDR1 is KGHDR and CDR2 is SFDVKD. Deletions cut 4 bases from V and 9 bases from J, with 8 bases between. The CDR3 is made up of 12 amino acids.

Ten or more counts support this clonotype. This chain uses TRBV7-2 with TRBJ1-1; no reliable D call. Germline-derived CDR1 and CDR2 are SGHTA and FQGNSA. Trimming stripped 1 base from V and 5 bases from J, with 11 bases between. The CDR3 length is 14 residues. In DNA, the CDR3 is TGTGCCAGCAGCTTAGAGAGCAGGAGTACTGAAGCTTTCTTT. The encoded protein is CASSLESRSTEAFF.

In this sample, this clonotype turned up a few times. V gene TRBV29-1 combines with J gene TRBJ1-2; TRBD1 agrees at 9 bases. J gave up 0 bases and V 6 bases, and 2 bases lay outside the gene matches. This CDR3 is 13 amino acids long. Germline V gene sequence: CDR1 SQVTM, CDR2 ANQGSEA. The chain's CDR3 is CSVRTGANYGYTF. The DNA of the CDR3 is TGCAGCGTCCGGACAGGGGCTAACTATGGCTACACCTTC.

This clonotype was counted only a few times. This rearrangement joins TRBV7-3 to TRBJ2-3, with 10 bases identical to TRBD2. With 3 bases clipped from V and 4 bases from J, the junction kept 4 bases outside the gene matches. The CDR3 sequence is 15 residues long. CDR1 is SGHTA and CDR2 is FQGTGA in the germline V gene. CDR3 in amino acids: CASSFSGTSADTQYF. CDR3 in DNA: TGTGCCAGCAGCTTCTCCGGGACTAGCGCAGATACGCAGTATTTT.

As to this clonotype: This may be a read error: a much more frequent sequence differs by one nucleotide. This sequence joins TRBV5-4 and TRBJ1-1, with a possible D match to TRBD1 (5 bases). The CDR3 spans 16 residues. CDR1 is SGHNT, CDR2 YYREEE, per germline (reference sequence). The CDR3 DNA reads TGTGTCAGCAGCGGAGGGCCCGGGACTATGAACACTGAAGCTTTCTTT. Amino acid sequence: CVSSGGPGTMNTEAFF.

In this sample, this clonotype turned up many times. The V gene is TRBV5-6, the J gene TRBJ2-5; D is undetermined. Per the germline V gene, CDR1 is SGHDT and CDR2 is YYEEEE. The V gene lost 0 bases and the J gene lost 3 bases, with 6 bases spanning the gap. This CDR3 has 13 amino acids. CDR3 sequence reads: CASSLVGEETQYF. CDR3 nucleotide sequence: TGTGCCAGCAGCTTGGTCGGCGAAGAGACCCAGTACTTC.

The chain carries TRBV7-8 and TRBJ2-7, with 7 nucleotides matching TRBD1. V lost 2 bases and J lost 5; bases outside the gene matches: 9. Germline V gene lookup returns CDR1 SGHVS and CDR2 FQNEAQ. The CDR3 is 15 residues long. Here the CDR3 DNA reads TGTGCCAGCAGCTTACGACAGGGACCGTGGGACGAGCAGTACTTC. Residues: CASSLRQGPWDEQYF.

This chain links TRBV20-1 with TRBJ2-5, with 10 nucleotides matching TRBD2. CDR3 length equals 15 residues. The trim removed 0 bases at V and 2 bases at J, leaving 3 bases unmatched. Germline lookup yields CDR1 DFQATT and CDR2 SNEGSKA (reference sequence). CDR3 sequence: CSARETSGKQETQYF. CDR3 coding DNA: TGCAGTGCTAGAGAAACTAGCGGGAAACAAGAGACCCAGTACTTC.

The rearrangement links TRBV12-3 or TRBV12-4 to TRBJ2-7; the match to TRBD2 covers 11 bases. The CDR3 covers 18 residues. Trimming cost V 6 bases and J 0 bases; bases outside gene matches: 13. CDR3 loop: CASSWRLAGRALSYEQYF. In nucleotides, the CDR3 is TGTGCCAGCAGCTGGAGACTAGCGGGACGCGCCCTCTCCTACGAGCAGTACTTC.

The CDR3 region has the DNA TGTGCCACCAGTGGCAAACTAGGGGAGCTGTTTTTT. Translated, it gives CATSGKLGELFF. The chain has TRBV24-1 and TRBJ2-2, with no clear D. CDR3 length: 12 residues. The V gene's germline CDR1 is KGHDR and CDR2 SFDVKD. Trimming took 5 bases from V and 8 from J, leaving 8 bases between them.

This clonotype was recorded at least ten times. This CDR3 reads CASRGFGYTF. Written as DNA, the CDR3 is TGTGCCAGCAGGGGGTTTGGCTACACCTTC. The J gene is TRBJ1-2, the V gene TRBV2, with D unresolved. The CDR3 runs to 10 residues. Germline values: CDR1 SNHLY, CDR2 FYNNEI. Trimming left V 6 bases short and J 7 bases short, with 6 bases between.

This rearrangement joins TRBV29-1 to TRBJ2-6; 8 bases fit TRBD1. This CDR3 region has 15 residues. V gave up 5 bases and J gave up 0 bases; unmatched junction bases: 3. The germline gives CDR1 SQVTM, CDR2 ANQGSEA. The DNA of the CDR3 is TGCAGCGTTAGACAGGGGCACTCTGGGGCCAACGTCCTGACTTTC. It translates to CSVRQGHSGANVLTF.

The rearrangement links TRBV6-1 to TRBJ1-5, with 8 nucleotides matching TRBD1. Germline assignment: CDR1 MNHNS and CDR2 SASEGT. The CDR3 length is 13 residues. V was pared by 7 bases and J by 11 bases, with 10 bases of the junction left unmatched. The CDR3 spells CASTRTGKQSQHF. The CDR3 bases are TGTGCCAGCACCCGGACAGGGAAGCAGTCCCAGCATTTT.